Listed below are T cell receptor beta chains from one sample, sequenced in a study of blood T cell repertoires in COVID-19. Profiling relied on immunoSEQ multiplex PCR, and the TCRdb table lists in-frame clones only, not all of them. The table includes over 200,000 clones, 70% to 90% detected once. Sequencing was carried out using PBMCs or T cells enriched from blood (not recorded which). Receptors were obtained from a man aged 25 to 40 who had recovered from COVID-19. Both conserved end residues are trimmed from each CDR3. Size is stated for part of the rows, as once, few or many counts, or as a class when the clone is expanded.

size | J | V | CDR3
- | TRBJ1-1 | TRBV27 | ASRLQGHSTEAF
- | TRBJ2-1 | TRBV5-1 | ASSNRGSGRFDNEQF
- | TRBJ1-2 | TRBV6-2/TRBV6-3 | ASSYSAVYGYT
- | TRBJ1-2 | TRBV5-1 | ASSFNGQAGYT
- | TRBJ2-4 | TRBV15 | ATSRDLTGGYIQY
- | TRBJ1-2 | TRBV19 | ASSEGQGAYGYT
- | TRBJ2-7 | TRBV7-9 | ASSLSGGDIHEQY
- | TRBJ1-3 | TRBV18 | ASSPNEGRDGNTIY
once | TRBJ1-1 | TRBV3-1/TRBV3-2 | ASSQDRGRAEAF
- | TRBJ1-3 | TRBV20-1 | SAISGNTIY
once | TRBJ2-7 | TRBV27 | ASSLDRSGGMEEQY
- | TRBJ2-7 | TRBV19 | ASSGTGSLYEQY
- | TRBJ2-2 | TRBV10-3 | AISGLADTGELF
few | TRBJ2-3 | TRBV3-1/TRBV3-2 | ASSDSGRWYTDTQY
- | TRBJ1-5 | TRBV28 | ASSTPTGFGQPQH
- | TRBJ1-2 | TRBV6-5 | ASRNRDKVDGYT
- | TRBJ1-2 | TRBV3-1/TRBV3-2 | ASSQAGGDTAYGYT
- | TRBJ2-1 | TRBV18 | ASSPMGAEQF
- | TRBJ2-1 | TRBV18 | ASSPGGTSYNEQF
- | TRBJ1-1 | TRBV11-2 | ASSLGPDRNTEAF
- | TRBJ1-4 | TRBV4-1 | ASRGQGFSSEKLF
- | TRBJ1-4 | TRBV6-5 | ASQGVRGEKLF
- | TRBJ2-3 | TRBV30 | AWSKGGRADTQY
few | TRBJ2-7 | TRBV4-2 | ASSPGRGRDSYEQY
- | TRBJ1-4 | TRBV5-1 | ASSLGAGLGEKLF
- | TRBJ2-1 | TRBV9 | ASSDRPSGIHNEQF
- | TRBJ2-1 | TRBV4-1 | ASSQGSGRGGNEQF
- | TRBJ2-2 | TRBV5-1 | ASSDRVNTGELF
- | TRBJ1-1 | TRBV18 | ASSPRAGVNTEAF
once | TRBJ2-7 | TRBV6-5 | ASSYSGTGSYEQY
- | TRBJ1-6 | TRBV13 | ASQSYNSPLH
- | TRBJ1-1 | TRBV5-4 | ASSKDRGLVLSEAF
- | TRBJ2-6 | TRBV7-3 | ASSLISVCGTGASSGANVLT
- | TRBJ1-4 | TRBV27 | ASSLAVGAGNEKLF
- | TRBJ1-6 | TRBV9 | ASSVQPGQVNSPLH
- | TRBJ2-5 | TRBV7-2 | ASSTGQKETQY
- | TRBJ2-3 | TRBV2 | ASSVDSTDTQY
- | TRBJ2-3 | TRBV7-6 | ASTKWGGSTDTQY
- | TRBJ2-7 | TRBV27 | ASSLGLAGEDEQY
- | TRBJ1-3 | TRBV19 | ASSIGAGPLSGNTIY
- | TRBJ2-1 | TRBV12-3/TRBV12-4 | ASSPDNEQF
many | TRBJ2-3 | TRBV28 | ASRGRGGSDTQY
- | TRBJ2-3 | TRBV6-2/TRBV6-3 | ASSLQGLRINTQY
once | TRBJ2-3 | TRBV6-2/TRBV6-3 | ASSYPTGSGRTDTQY
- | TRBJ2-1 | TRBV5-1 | ASQFGRGSSYNEQF
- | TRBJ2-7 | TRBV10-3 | AISTGNEQY
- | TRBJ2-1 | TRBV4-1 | ASSQEWASGASSYNEQF
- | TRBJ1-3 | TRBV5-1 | ASSWPGFALYDEGNTIY
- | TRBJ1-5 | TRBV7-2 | ASSPHSSAQPQH
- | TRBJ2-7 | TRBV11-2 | ASTPTSGEQY
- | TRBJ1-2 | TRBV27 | ASSLGTGKGGYT
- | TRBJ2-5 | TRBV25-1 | ASSLIAGTAETQY
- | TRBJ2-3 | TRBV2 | ASRPTGPDTQY
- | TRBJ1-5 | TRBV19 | ASSIKRGTLTSNQPQH
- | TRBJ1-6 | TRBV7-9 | ASSQHDRRVWAGSPLH
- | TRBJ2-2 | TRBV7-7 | ASSLTGSTGELF
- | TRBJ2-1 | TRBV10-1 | ATAGLAGDGNEQF